Listed here is a single T cell receptor beta chain. Its antigen remains unknown. The germline V and J ends were trimmed by 1 base and 10 bases, with 24 bases remaining between them. The CDR3 contains 17 residues. Germline values: CDR1 SGHRS, CDR2 YFSETQ. The entry originates in a study of OX40 agonist ivuxolimab in advanced cancers. Study-wide findings and caveats: It was also the case that some nonresponders had low normalized T-cell clonal expansion. Averaged across samples, CD8+ T cells carried more expanded clones than CD4+ did.

Assay: immunoSEQ multiplex PCR; the TCRdb copy retains only in-frame clones and omits some. Of about 48,000 clones in the sample, approximately 86% are singletons; the top ten hold under 2.5%. J is TRBJ2-1 and V is TRBV5-1; D is perhaps TRBD1 or TRBD2 (5 bases each). This clonotype was sampled from an adult with an advanced solid tumor such as melanoma, head and neck, liver or kidney cancer. The specimen comprised CD4+ or CD8+ T cells sorted from blood, sampled in a trial of the OX40 agonist ivuxolimab. The CDR3 sequence: CASSLSSPGSAGNEQFF. The CDR3 DNA follows: TGCGCCAGCAGCTTGAGCAGTCCAGGGAGCGCCGGGAACGAGCAGTTCTTC.